The 24 T cell receptor beta chains reported below all come from one sample, sequenced in a study of identical twins. Each CDR3 protein gets one entry after TCRdb re-called the 5' RACE reads with MiXCR. The top ten hold around 1.5% of the sample, which has about 900,000 distinct CDR3 sequences, over 9% seen once. The sample was also linked to a second study, of yellow fever vaccine responses in identical twins.

Material: PBMCs. The receptors come from a woman aged 18-29 years in good health.

The rearrangement uses TRBV7-8 and TRBJ2-7, with no clear D. The ends were cut back, 2 bases at V and 1 base at J, with 9 bases in the middle. The CDR3 has 14 amino acids. Germline assignment: CDR1 SGHVS and CDR2 FQNEAQ. DNA for the CDR3: TGTGCCAGCAGCTTACTCGGCCAGTCCTACGAGCAGTACTTC. This encodes CASSLLGQSYEQYF. The entire variable domain, with the rest obtained from reference TRBV7-8 and TRBJ2-7, is as follows: GAGVSQSPRYKVAKRGQDVALRCDPISGHVSLFWYQQALGQGPEFLTYFQNEAQLDKSGLPSDRFFAERPEGSVSTLKIQRTQQEDSAVYLCASSLLGQSYEQYFGPGTRLTVT.

This clonotype occurred a few times. The gene calls are TRBV7-2 and TRBJ2-1, with a tentative D call TRBD2 (6 bases). Between the trimmed V and J ends, which lost 2 bases and 8 bases, there was a span of 10 bases. The CDR3 length is 13 residues. Germline V gives CDR1 SGHTA, CDR2 FQGNSA. The CDR3 DNA reads TGTGCCAGCAGCTTAATGTGGGGGGATGAGCAGTTCTTC. Residues: CASSLMWGDEQFF.

The J gene is TRBJ2-1, the V gene TRBV15, with D hard to call. CDR3 length: 13 amino acids. Germline assignment: CDR1 LNHNV and CDR2 YYDKDF (reference sequence). V lost 0 bases and J lost 4, with 4 bases in between. In DNA, the CDR3 is TGTGCCACCAGCAGAGAGGGGTACAATGAGCAGTTCTTC. This sequence encodes CATSREGYNEQFF.

The V and J genes are TRBV3-1 and TRBJ2-7; the D gene is possibly TRBD2 (5 bases). The CDR3 totals 14 residues. Germline V gives CDR1 LGHDT, CDR2 YNNKEL (reference sequence). V lost 0 bases to trimming and J lost 2 bases, with 8 bases between them. In nucleotides, the CDR3 is TGTGCCAGCAGCCAAGAGGGTAGCGCCTACGAGCAGTACTTC. Translating gives CASSQEGSAYEQYF.

V and J are TRBV5-6 and TRBJ2-2; unclear D gene. V was cut by 4 bases and J by 2 bases, with 18 bases left in between. Per germline, CDR1 SGHDT and CDR2 YYEEEE. The CDR3 consists of 17 residues. The CDR3 sequence: CASSPGLSRINTGELFF. The CDR3 nucleotides read TGTGCCAGCAGCCCCGGGCTCTCCAGGATCAACACCGGGGAGCTGTTTTTT.

This clonotype was picked up many times. The chain joins TRBV12-3 or TRBV12-4 to TRBJ2-2; TRBD1 matches at 7 bases. The V gene end was trimmed by 5 bases and the J gene end by 1 base; junction bases not matched to a gene: 7. There are 16 residues in the CDR3. The CDR3 loop reads CASSPRGGLNTGELFF. The CDR3, as DNA: TGTGCCAGCAGTCCTAGAGGGGGCCTGAACACCGGGGAGCTGTTTTTT.

This clonotype has a handful of counts. The chain carries TRBV5-4 and TRBJ2-1; 7 nucleotides match TRBD2. V lost 4 bases, J lost 8 bases, and 15 bases stayed unmatched. This CDR3 is built from 16 residues. Germline V gene lookup returns CDR1 SGHNT and CDR2 YYREEE (reference sequence). This chain's CDR3 is CASSPKTSPRGDEQFF. The CDR3 DNA follows: TGTGCCAGCAGCCCAAAGACTAGCCCGAGGGGCGATGAGCAGTTCTTC.

This clonotype was detected only a few times. The chain couples TRBV6-2 or TRBV6-3 to TRBJ2-7; perhaps TRBD2 as D (6 bases). V was trimmed by 0 bases and J by 0 bases, leaving 12 bases between them. The CDR3 runs to 16 residues. The germline CDR1 and CDR2 sequences are MNHEY and SVGEGT. The chain's CDR3 is CASSYSPRGGSYEQYF. The CDR3 nucleotides read TGTGCCAGCAGTTACTCGCCGCGGGGCGGCTCCTACGAGCAGTACTTC.

The V call is TRBV6-1, the J call TRBJ2-1; a possible D gene is TRBD1 (6 bases). Trimming stripped 6 bases from V and 5 bases from J, with 14 bases between. This CDR3 region has 14 residues. In germline, CDR1 is MNHNS, CDR2 SASEGT. CDR3 in amino acids: CASSARGNNNEQFF. CDR3 bases: TGTGCCAGCAGCGCCAGGGGCAATAACAATGAGCAGTTCTTC.

This clonotype has more than one count but fewer than ten. V and J are TRBV5-1 and TRBJ2-1; D unresolved. This CDR3 is 14 amino acids long. V lost 2 bases and J 8 bases, leaving 14 bases between the germline ends. Germline V lookup: CDR1 SGHRS, CDR2 YFSETQ. This chain's CDR3 is CASSFVPQADEQFF. CDR3 in DNA: TGCGCCAGCAGCTTTGTGCCCCAGGCGGATGAGCAGTTCTTC.

CDR3 amino acids: CASYSGAGQGNNEQFF. CDR3 nucleotides: TGTGCCAGCTACTCCGGTGCGGGGCAGGGCAACAATGAGCAGTTCTTC. The chain employs TRBV13 and TRBJ2-1, with a weak D call TRBD2 (6 bases). The CDR3 runs 16 residues. Looked up from germline, CDR1 is PRHDT and CDR2 is FYEKMQ (reference sequence). Trimming removed 8 bases at V and 5 bases at J, with 22 bases between.

The chain combines TRBV28 with TRBJ2-5; D possibly matches TRBD1 or TRBD2 (5 bases each). Germline CDR1 MDHEN, CDR2 SYDVKM. Between the trimmed V and J ends, which lost 5 bases and 8 bases, there was a span of 21 bases. The CDR3 runs 15 residues. Here the CDR3 reads CASSPPGTVGNTQYF. The CDR3, as DNA: TGTGCCAGCAGTCCACCGGGGACCGTAGGAAATACCCAGTACTTC. Using reference TRBV28 and TRBJ2-5 for the parts outside the CDR3, the full variable domain is DVKVTQSSRYLVKRTGEKVFLECVQDMDHENMFWYRQDPGLGLRLIYFSYDVKMKEKGDIPEGYSVSREKKERFSLILESASTNQTSMYLCASSPPGTVGNTQYFGPGTRLLVL.

This clonotype has only a few counts. The gene calls are TRBV29-1 and TRBJ2-3; TRBD2 matches 11 bases. The germline CDR1 and CDR2 sequences are SQVTM and ANQGSEA. CDR3 length equals 17 residues. V gave up 6 bases and J gave up 3 bases; unmatched junction bases: 14. This chain's CDR3 is CSVGTSGTSRVTDTQYF. CDR3 in DNA: TGCAGCGTCGGGACTAGCGGAACCTCGCGGGTGACAGATACGCAGTATTTT.

In this sample, this clonotype turned up a few times. CDR3 sequence: CASSPGLGVNTEAFF. The CDR3 nucleotides read TGTGCCAGCAGCCCCGGACTGGGGGTGAACACTGAAGCTTTCTTT. The J gene is TRBJ1-1, the V gene TRBV11-2; TRBD1 might be the D (5 bases). Germline CDR1 SGHAT, CDR2 FQNNGV. V lost 5 bases and J lost 0, with 13 bases in between. CDR3 length: 15 residues.

This clonotype was observed at least ten times. The chain employs TRBV7-9 and TRBJ2-2, with D unresolved. The ends were cut back, 1 base at V and 6 bases at J, with 6 bases in the middle. The CDR3 is made up of 13 amino acids. CDR1 is SEHNR, CDR2 FQNEAQ, per germline (reference sequence). The CDR3 region has the DNA TGTGCCAGCAGCTTAGAGGGATCCGGGGAGCTGTTTTTT. It specifies CASSLEGSGELFF.

This clonotype was counted ten times or more. The genes are TRBV7-6 and TRBJ2-4; either TRBD1 or TRBD2 may supply D (6 bases each). The CDR3 covers 19 residues. The V gene lost 2 bases and the J gene lost 0 bases, with 20 bases spanning the gap. Germline CDR1 is SGHVS and CDR2 is FNYEAQ. The CDR3 nucleotides read TGTGCCAGCAGCTTATCCCCGGGGGCCGAGGAGATAGCCAAAAACATTCAGTACTTC. Protein: CASSLSPGAEEIAKNIQYF. The full variable domain, with the rest looked up from reference TRBV7-6 and TRBJ2-4, is GAGVSQSPRYKVTKRGQDVALRCDPISGHVSLYWYRQALGQGPEFLTYFNYEAQQDKSGLPNDRFSAERPEGSISTLTIQRTEQRDSAMYRCASSLSPGAEEIAKNIQYFGAGTRLSVL.

A few counts support this clonotype. The rearrangement joins TRBV27 to TRBJ1-6; weak D call: TRBD1 (5 bases). V was clipped by 4 bases and J by 7 bases, with 14 bases between them. Germline loops: CDR1 MNHEY, CDR2 SMNVEV (reference sequence). The CDR3 has 15 residues. The CDR3 protein is CASSWGDGGNSPLHF. CDR3 sequence (DNA): TGTGCCAGCAGTTGGGGCGACGGTGGGAATTCACCCCTCCACTTT.

This clonotype showed up many times. The CDR3 loop reads CSASSGGSYEQYV. CDR3 DNA: TGCAGTGCTTCTAGCGGGGGGTCCTACGAGCAGTACGTC. The V gene is TRBV20-1, the J gene TRBJ2-7; 11 nucleotides match TRBD2. Germline CDR1 is DFQATT and CDR2 is SNEGSKA (reference sequence). Unmatched junction bases numbered 1, after V lost 5 bases and J lost 1 base. The CDR3 extends over 13 amino acids.

The chain recombines TRBV2 with TRBJ2-1, with TRBD2 matching over 14 bases. The V gene end was trimmed by 4 bases and the J gene end by 8 bases; junction bases not matched to a gene: 1. This CDR3 has 14 residues. Germline V gene sequence: CDR1 SNHLY, CDR2 FYNNEI. CDR3 nucleotides: TGTGCCAGCAGTGGGGGACTAGCGGGAGATGAGCAGTTCTTC. As protein: CASSGGLAGDEQFF.

This clonotype has just a few counts. This chain links TRBV7-9 with TRBJ2-6; tentatively, D is TRBD1 (5 bases). The germline gives CDR1 SEHNR, CDR2 FQNEAQ (reference sequence). The CDR3 has 15 amino acids. Trimming removed 4 bases at V and 1 base at J, with 8 bases between. The CDR3 is CASSSRQSGANVLTF. CDR3 nucleotide sequence: TGTGCCAGCAGCTCGCGACAGTCTGGGGCCAACGTCCTGACTTTC.

This clonotype was counted a few times. This sequence joins TRBV20-1 and TRBJ2-2, with D possibly matching TRBD1 (5 bases). The germline CDR1 and CDR2 sequences are DFQATT and SNEGSKA (reference sequence). V was cut by 3 bases and J by 2 bases, with 10 bases left in between. CDR3 length: 14 residues. CDR3 coding DNA: TGCAGTGCTAGTGGCAGGGATAACACCGGGGAGCTGTTTTTT. Translation: CSASGRDNTGELFF.

The chain has TRBV11-2 and TRBJ1-1; 8 nucleotides line up with TRBD1. V was clipped by 6 bases and J by 1 base; unmatched bases: 4. Germline lookup yields CDR1 SGHAT and CDR2 FQNNGV. This CDR3 comprises 14 residues. The CDR3 DNA is TGTGCCAGCAGGCAAGGACAGGGGAACACTGAAGCTTTCTTT. Translation: CASRQGQGNTEAFF.

J is TRBJ2-5 and V is TRBV5-1; no definite D call. This CDR3 is 15 amino acids long. The V and J ends lost 1 base and 3 bases respectively, with 13 bases between them. Per the germline V gene, CDR1 is SGHRS and CDR2 is YFSETQ. The CDR3 sequence is CASSLKPRSEETQYF. For the CDR3, the DNA is TGCGCCAGCAGCTTGAAACCCCGATCGGAAGAGACCCAGTACTTC.

This clonotype was counted between two and nine times. The gene calls are TRBV28 and TRBJ2-7; tentatively, D is TRBD2 (5 bases). From germline, CDR1 is MDHEN and CDR2 SYDVKM. The V and J ends lost 7 bases and 5 bases respectively, with 21 bases between them. This CDR3 comprises 15 residues. For the CDR3, the DNA is TGTGCCAGCACTTCCCCCGGGGTCGCTGAGGACGAGCAGTACTTC. The encoded protein is CASTSPGVAEDEQYF.